What follows describes a single TCR beta chain. This specimen belongs to a study of shared clonotypes between healthy human individuals. In the naive CD8 group, cells lacked CD45RO and were positively selected for CCR7, so terminally differentiated effector memory CD45RA+ cells were left out. The ends were cut back, 3 bases at V and 2 bases at J, with 11 bases in the middle. The CDR3 loop spans 15 amino acids. The germline gives CDR1 MNHEY, CDR2 SMNVEV (reference sequence). Here immunoSEQ multiplex PCR was the method, and the copy in TCRdb shows in-frame clones only, minus some. The table records under 1 million clones, 80% to 95% of them present only once.

J is TRBJ1-5 and V is TRBV27, with D possibly matching TRBD1 (5 bases). The TCR sequence derives from a man aged 30-40 years in good health. The sequenced sample consisted of naive CD8+ T cells sorted from blood. CDR3 bases: TGTGCCAGCAGTTTGGGGGATTCGGGCAATCAGCCCCAGCATTTT. The encoded protein is CASSLGDSGNQPQHF.